Presented here are 25 T cell receptor beta chains from one specimen sequenced in a study of beta chain features in type 1 diabetes. The whole isolated RNA underwent reverse transcription, so sequencing captured expressed TCRB transcripts. The data were produced by immunoSEQ multiplex PCR, yet TCRdb's version contains in-frame clones alone and is incomplete. Among fewer than 650,000 clones listed, roughly 15% were seen once. The sample comprised naive CD4+ T cells from blood. All receptors come from a man between 18 and 35 years old in good health.

This clone has only a few counts. The V call is TRBV21-1, the J call TRBJ2-1; TRBD2 is the table's D call, not checked against the DNA. TRBV21-1 is a documented pseudogene. The CDR3 spans 13 residues. The CDR3: CASSKGRRNEQFF. The CDR3 bases are TGTGCCAGCAGCAAAGGGAGGAGGAATGAGCAGTTCTTC.

This clone was counted between two and nine times. The rearrangement links TRBV5-6 to TRBJ1-5; D is unresolved. There are 14 residues in the CDR3. Germline V gene lookup returns CDR1 SGHDT and CDR2 YYEEEE. Trimming stripped 4 bases from V and 4 bases from J, with 12 bases between. The DNA of the CDR3 is TGTGCCAGCAGCCAGCGACCCTTGAATCAGCCCCAGCATTTT. This sequence encodes CASSQRPLNQPQHF.

For the CDR3, the DNA is TGTGCCAGCAGCCTGGACAGTGATAACTATGGCTACACCTTC. This codes for CASSLDSDNYGYTF. This chain links TRBV7-9 with TRBJ1-2; D is possibly TRBD1 (6 bases). The CDR3 consists of 14 residues. V shed 5 bases and J shed 1 base, with 11 bases lying between them. CDR1 and CDR2 (germline): SEHNR, FQNEAQ (reference sequence).

This rearrangement joins TRBV19 to TRBJ1-2; the D gene is possibly TRBD1 (6 bases). The CDR3 has 15 amino acids. The V end lost 1 base, the J end lost 4 bases, and 13 bases lay between the germline ends. Germline CDR1 LNHDA, CDR2 SQIVND (reference sequence). CDR3 region: CASSIVGRGSYGYTF. CDR3 sequence (DNA): TGTGCCAGTAGTATAGTGGGCAGGGGAAGCTATGGCTACACCTTC.

The chain recombines TRBV9 with TRBJ2-3, with a weak D call TRBD1 (5 bases). V lost 3 bases and J lost 1, with 12 bases in between. Germline V gene sequence: CDR1 SGDLS, CDR2 YYNGEE. The CDR3 spans 15 residues. The CDR3 DNA sequence: TGTGCCAGCAGCGCCCTTGGGGCCCGCACAGATACGCAGTATTTT. This sequence encodes CASSALGARTDTQYF. Variable domain in full (rest from reference TRBV9 and TRBJ2-3): DSGVTQTPKHLITATGQRVTLRCSPRSGDLSVYWYQQSLDQGLQFLIQYYNGEERAKGNILERFSAQQFPDLHSELNLSSLELGDSALYFCASSALGARTDTQYFGPGTRLTVL.

This chain connects TRBV6-5 to TRBJ1-5; D unclear. The CDR3 has 12 residues. Trimming stripped 6 bases from V and 5 bases from J, with 8 bases between. Germline CDR1 reads MNHEY; CDR2 reads SVGAGI. CDR3 residues: CASRTRDQPQHF. DNA for the CDR3: TGTGCCAGCAGGACGAGGGATCAGCCCCAGCATTTT.

This rearrangement joins TRBV7-3 to TRBJ2-1, with 12 bases fitting TRBD2. V was clipped by 5 bases and J by 7 bases; unmatched bases: 9. This CDR3 has 16 amino acids. Germline V lookup: CDR1 SGHTA, CDR2 FQGTGA. The CDR3 DNA reads TGTGCCAGCAGCGCTTCTCTAGCGGGGGGGCCGAATGAGCAGTTCTTC. It encodes CASSASLAGGPNEQFF.

The CDR3: CASSTRTGYEQYF. CDR3 coding DNA: TGTGCCAGCAGCACCAGGACAGGCTACGAGCAGTACTTC. The genes are TRBV5-4 and TRBJ2-7; 7 nucleotides agree with TRBD1. This CDR3 is 13 amino acids long. Unmatched junction bases numbered 4, after V lost 4 bases and J lost 3 bases. CDR1 and CDR2 from the germline V gene are SGHNT and YYREEE (reference sequence). Together with reference TRBV5-4 and TRBJ2-7, the CDR3 gives the full variable domain: ETGVTQSPTHLIKTRGQQVTLRCSSQSGHNTVSWYQQALGQGPQFIFQYYREEENGRGNFPPRFSGLQFPNYSSELNVNALELDDSALYLCASSTRTGYEQYFGPGTRLTVT.

The chain has TRBV7-2 and TRBJ2-5, with 10 nucleotides matching TRBD2. The CDR3 length is 14 residues. The junction had 3 bases not matched to a gene; V was cut back by 5 bases and J by 3 bases. Germline V gene data show CDR1 as SGHTA and CDR2 as FQGNSA. Here the CDR3 DNA reads TGTGCCAGCAGCCCCGGACTAGCGGAAGAGACCCAGTACTTC. It specifies CASSPGLAEETQYF.

This clone turned up a few times. CDR3 coding DNA: TGTGCCAGCAGCCCCCAGGGGGCCCAGAATTCACCCCTCCACTTT. Protein product: CASSPQGAQNSPLHF. The chain couples TRBV9 to TRBJ1-6; 8 nucleotides align to TRBD1. CDR3 length: 15 residues. The V segment lost 4 bases and the J segment 7 bases; nucleotides outside the gene matches: 7. Per germline, CDR1 SGDLS and CDR2 YYNGEE.

This sequence joins TRBV4-3 and TRBJ2-1; no clear D gene. V was clipped by 4 bases and J by 0 bases, with 16 bases between them. Per germline, CDR1 LGHNA and CDR2 YSLEER. The CDR3 spans 17 residues. In DNA form, the CDR3 reads TGCGCCAGCAGCCTCCGGACGGGCGGAACCTCCTACAATGAGCAGTTCTTC. It specifies CASSLRTGGTSYNEQFF.

This chain uses TRBV15 with TRBJ1-2; D unresolved. Trimming took off 4 bases at V and 0 bases at J, with 12 bases between the two ends. There are 15 residues in the CDR3. Germline-derived CDR1 and CDR2 are LNHNV and YYDKDF (reference sequence). The CDR3 is CATSMRAYPNYGYTF. CDR3 coding DNA: TGTGCCACCAGCATGAGGGCGTACCCTAACTATGGCTACACCTTC.

This clone appeared a few times. Relative to the germline gene, one junction end is altered; a read error may explain this. J is TRBJ1-2 and V is TRBV2; D is undetermined. The length of the CDR3 is 12 residues. Germline-derived CDR1 and CDR2 are SNHLY and FYNNEI. CDR3 nucleotides: TGTGCCACCAGTGGGTCGGGCTATGGCTACACCTTC. Protein: CATSGSGYGYTF.

Only a few counts were recorded for this clone. The V and J genes are TRBV11-1 and TRBJ1-6; D gene unclear. CDR1 is SGHAT and CDR2 is FQDESV in the germline V gene (reference sequence). The CDR3 sequence is 14 residues long. V lost 3 bases, J lost 5 bases, and 8 bases lay in between. The CDR3 DNA reads TGTGCCAGCAGCTTGAGAATAGATAATTCACCCCTCCACTTT. Amino acids: CASSLRIDNSPLHF.

The J gene is TRBJ2-7, the V gene TRBV25-1, with a weak D call TRBD1 (6 bases). Per germline, CDR1 MGHDK and CDR2 SYGVNS. The CDR3 totals 13 residues. V was cut by 4 bases and J by 4 bases, with 11 bases left in between. The CDR3 DNA sequence: TGTGCCAGCAGTGTTCCAGGGGCGTACGAGCAGTACTTC. It translates to CASSVPGAYEQYF.

This clone was seen more than once but under ten times. The chain is built from TRBV9 and TRBJ2-3; no reliable D call. CDR3 length equals 14 residues. Germline CDR1 reads SGDLS; CDR2 reads YYNGEE. Trimming left V 2 bases short and J 2 bases short, with 9 bases between. Here the CDR3 reads CASSVHITTDTQYF. CDR3 nucleotide sequence: TGTGCCAGCAGCGTCCACATTACCACAGATACGCAGTATTTT.

This clone was counted a few times. This chain uses TRBV7-2 with TRBJ1-1; D perhaps matches TRBD1 (5 bases). The germline gives CDR1 SGHTA, CDR2 FQGNSA. This CDR3 is built from 11 residues. Deletions cut 9 bases from V and 7 bases from J, with 12 bases between. CDR3 nucleotides: TGTGCCAGTCTTCGGGGGATTGAAGCTTTCTTT. It encodes CASLRGIEAFF.

A word on this clone: In the same sample, other DNA sequences code for this CDR3. The chain is built from TRBV7-2 and TRBJ2-3; 8 bases line up with TRBD2. CDR3 length: 15 residues. V lost 2 bases, J lost 2 bases, and 3 bases stayed unmatched. Germline CDR1 SGHTA, CDR2 FQGNSA. CDR3 nucleotide sequence: TGTGCCAGCAGCTTATCGGGGGGGTCCACAGATACGCAGTATTTT. Residues: CASSLSGGSTDTQYF.

In its sample, this clone was seen a few times. The gene calls are TRBV4-2 and TRBJ2-4, with TRBD2 matching over 8 bases. Germline CDR1 reads LGHNA; CDR2 reads YNFKEQ. This CDR3 spans 17 amino acids. J was trimmed by 9 bases and V by 3 bases; bases with no gene match: 16. The CDR3 nucleotides are TGTGCCAGCAGCCAGGAGTCCCCATCGGGGGGGCGCATCATTCAGTACTTC. It encodes CASSQESPSGGRIIQYF.

This clone was counted only a few times. The chain is built from TRBV6-6 and TRBJ1-6; 7 positions match TRBD1. V lost 7 bases, J lost 14 bases, and 5 bases stayed unmatched. The CDR3 is 11 amino acids. In germline, CDR1 is MNHNY, CDR2 SVGAGI (reference sequence). The CDR3 DNA follows: TGTGCCAGCAATCCCGGACAGGCCCTCCACTTT. This encodes CASNPGQALHF.

The chain uses TRBV27 and TRBJ2-1; perhaps D is TRBD1 or TRBD2 (5 bases each). Trimming shortened V by 4 bases and J by 2 bases, and 21 bases separated the two germline ends. CDR1 is MNHEY, CDR2 SMNVEV, per germline (reference sequence). The length of the CDR3 is 18 residues. The DNA of the CDR3 is TGTGCCAGCAGTTCCCCCGGACTGGGTGGGGGAACCTACAATGAGCAGTTCTTC. It specifies CASSSPGLGGGTYNEQFF.

This clone occurred a few times. The chain recombines TRBV6-1 with TRBJ2-4; D uncertain. The V end lost 7 bases, the J end lost 0 bases, and 10 bases lay between the germline ends. Germline V CDR1 and CDR2: MNHNS, SASEGT. This CDR3 is 14 amino acids long. The CDR3 sequence: CASMGRLAKNIQYF. The DNA of the CDR3 is TGTGCCAGCATGGGCAGACTAGCCAAAAACATTCAGTACTTC.

This clone was seen a handful of times. V is TRBV14 and J is TRBJ2-5; 11 nucleotides match TRBD2. Looked up from germline, CDR1 is SGHDN and CDR2 is FVKESK. J gave up 1 base and V 0 bases, and 7 bases lay outside the gene matches. This CDR3 is built from 18 residues. The CDR3 bases are TGTGCCAGCAGCCAAGAAGAGCGACTAGCGGGATTCCAAGAGACCCAGTACTTC. It codes for CASSQEERLAGFQETQYF.

This clone was detected only a few times. V usage is TRBV2 and J usage is TRBJ2-1; 12 bases agree with TRBD2. Germline CDR1 is SNHLY and CDR2 is FYNNEI. Trimming removed 6 bases from V and 0 bases from J; junction bases left unmatched: 6. This CDR3 spans 17 amino acids. The CDR3 spells CASSTGLAGSSYNEQFF. DNA of the CDR3: TGTGCCAGCAGCACTGGACTAGCGGGGAGCTCCTACAATGAGCAGTTCTTC.

The chain uses TRBV19 and TRBJ1-4, with D tentatively TRBD1 (6 bases). V lost 2 bases to trimming and J lost 6 bases, with 10 bases between them. There are 14 residues in the CDR3. In germline, CDR1 is LNHDA, CDR2 SQIVND (reference sequence). CDR3 loop: CASSITNRDEKLFF. In DNA, the CDR3 is TGTGCCAGTAGTATAACGAACAGGGATGAAAAACTGTTTTTT. Variable domain in full (rest from reference TRBV19 and TRBJ1-4): DGGITQSPKYLFRKEGQNVTLSCEQNLNHDAMYWYRQDPGQGLRLIYYSQIVNDFQKGDIAEGYSVSREKKESFPLTVTSAQKNPTAFYLCASSITNRDEKLFFGSGTQLSVL.